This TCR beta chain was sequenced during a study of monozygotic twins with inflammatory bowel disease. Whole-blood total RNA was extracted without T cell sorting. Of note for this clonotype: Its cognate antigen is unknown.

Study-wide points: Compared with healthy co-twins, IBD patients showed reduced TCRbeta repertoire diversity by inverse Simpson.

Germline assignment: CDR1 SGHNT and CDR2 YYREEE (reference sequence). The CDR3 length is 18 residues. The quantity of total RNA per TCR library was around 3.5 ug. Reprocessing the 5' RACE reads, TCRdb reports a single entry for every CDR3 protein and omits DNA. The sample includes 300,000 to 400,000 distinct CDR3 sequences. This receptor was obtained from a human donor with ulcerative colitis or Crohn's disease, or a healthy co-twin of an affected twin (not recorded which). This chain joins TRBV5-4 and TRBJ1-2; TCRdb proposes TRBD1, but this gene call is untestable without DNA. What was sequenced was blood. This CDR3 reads CASSLGRTGGAGNYGYTF.